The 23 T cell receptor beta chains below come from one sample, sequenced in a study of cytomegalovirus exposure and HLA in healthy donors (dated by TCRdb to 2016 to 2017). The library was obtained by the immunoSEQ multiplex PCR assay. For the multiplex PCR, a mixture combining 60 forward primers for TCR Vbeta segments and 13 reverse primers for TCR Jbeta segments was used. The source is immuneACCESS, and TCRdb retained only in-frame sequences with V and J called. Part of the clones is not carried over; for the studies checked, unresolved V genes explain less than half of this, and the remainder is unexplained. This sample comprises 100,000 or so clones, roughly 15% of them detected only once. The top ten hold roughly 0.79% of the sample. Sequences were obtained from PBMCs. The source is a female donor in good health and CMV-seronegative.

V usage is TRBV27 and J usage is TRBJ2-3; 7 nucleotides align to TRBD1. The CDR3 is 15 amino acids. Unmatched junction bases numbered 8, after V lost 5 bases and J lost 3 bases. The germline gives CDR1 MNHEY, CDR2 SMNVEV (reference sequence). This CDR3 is CASSPPTGLTDTQYF. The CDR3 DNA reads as TGTGCCAGCAGTCCACCGACAGGGCTAACAGATACGCAGTATTTT.

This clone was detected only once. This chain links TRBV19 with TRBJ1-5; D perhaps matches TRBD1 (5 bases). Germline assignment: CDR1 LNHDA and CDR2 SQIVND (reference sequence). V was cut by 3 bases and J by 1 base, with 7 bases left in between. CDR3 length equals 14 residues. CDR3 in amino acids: CASSIRQSNQPQHF. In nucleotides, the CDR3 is TGTGCCAGTAGTATCCGACAGAGCAATCAGCCCCAGCATTTT. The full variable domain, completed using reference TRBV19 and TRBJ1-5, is DGGITQSPKYLFRKEGQNVTLSCEQNLNHDAMYWYRQDPGQGLRLIYYSQIVNDFQKGDIAEGYSVSREKKESFPLTVTSAQKNPTAFYLCASSIRQSNQPQHFGDGTRLSIL.

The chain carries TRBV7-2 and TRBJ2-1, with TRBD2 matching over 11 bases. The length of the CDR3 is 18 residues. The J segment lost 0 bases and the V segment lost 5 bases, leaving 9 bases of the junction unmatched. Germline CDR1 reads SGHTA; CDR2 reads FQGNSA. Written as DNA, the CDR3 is TGTGCCAGCAGCCAAGGACTAGCGGGTCCGAGCTCCTACAATGAGCAGTTCTTC. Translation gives CASSQGLAGPSSYNEQFF.

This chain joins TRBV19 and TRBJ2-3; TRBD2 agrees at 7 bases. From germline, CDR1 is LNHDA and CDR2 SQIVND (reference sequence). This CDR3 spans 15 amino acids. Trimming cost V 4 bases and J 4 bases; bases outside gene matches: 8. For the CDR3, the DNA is TGTGCCAGTAGTAACTTAGCGGGCTGGTCAGATACGCAGTATTTT. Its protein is CASSNLAGWSDTQYF.

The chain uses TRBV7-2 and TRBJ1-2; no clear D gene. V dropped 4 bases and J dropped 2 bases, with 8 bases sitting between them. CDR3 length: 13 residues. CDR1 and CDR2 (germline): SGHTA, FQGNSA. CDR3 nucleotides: TGTGCCAGCAGCTCTTCCCTGAACTATGGCTACACCTTC. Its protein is CASSSSLNYGYTF.

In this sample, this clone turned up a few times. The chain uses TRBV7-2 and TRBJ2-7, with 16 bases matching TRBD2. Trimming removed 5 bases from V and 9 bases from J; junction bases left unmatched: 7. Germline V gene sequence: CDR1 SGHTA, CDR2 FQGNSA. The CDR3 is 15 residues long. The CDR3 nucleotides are TGTGCCAGCAGCATAACCGGGACTAGCGGGAGGGGGCAGTACTTC. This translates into CASSITGTSGRGQYF. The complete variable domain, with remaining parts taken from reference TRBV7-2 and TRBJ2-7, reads GAGVSQSPSNKVTEKGKDVELRCDPISGHTALYWYRQSLGQGLEFLIYFQGNSAPDKSGLPSDRFSAERTGGSVSTLTIQRTQQEDSAVYLCASSITGTSGRGQYFGPGTRLTVT.

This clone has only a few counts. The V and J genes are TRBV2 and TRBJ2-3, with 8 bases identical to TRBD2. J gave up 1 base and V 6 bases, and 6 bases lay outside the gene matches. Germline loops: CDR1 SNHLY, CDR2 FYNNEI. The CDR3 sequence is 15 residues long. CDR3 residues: CASSPRGGGTDTQYF. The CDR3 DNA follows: TGTGCCAGCAGCCCCCGGGGGGGAGGCACAGATACGCAGTATTTT. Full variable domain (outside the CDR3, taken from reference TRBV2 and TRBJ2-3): EPEVTQTPSHQVTQMGQEVILRCVPISNHLYFYWYRQILGQKVEFLVSFYNNEISEKSEIFDDQFSVERPDGSNFTLKIRSTKLEDSAMYFCASSPRGGGTDTQYFGPGTRLTVL.

The CDR3 nucleotides read TGCGCCAGCAGCCAAGATTTCTCGGCTAGCGTCGTAGAGACCCAGTACTTC. This gives the protein CASSQDFSASVVETQYF. The chain couples TRBV4-3 to TRBJ2-5; a possible D gene is TRBD2 (6 bases). CDR1 is LGHNA, CDR2 YSLEER, per germline. Trimming removed 0 bases at V and 4 bases at J, with 18 bases between. CDR3 length equals 17 residues.

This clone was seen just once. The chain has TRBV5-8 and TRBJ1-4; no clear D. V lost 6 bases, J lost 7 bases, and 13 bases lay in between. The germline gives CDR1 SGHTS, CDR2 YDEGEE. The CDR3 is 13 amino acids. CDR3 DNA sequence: TGTGCCAGCAAGCCTTATAGTGGTGAAAAACTGTTTTTT. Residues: CASKPYSGEKLFF.

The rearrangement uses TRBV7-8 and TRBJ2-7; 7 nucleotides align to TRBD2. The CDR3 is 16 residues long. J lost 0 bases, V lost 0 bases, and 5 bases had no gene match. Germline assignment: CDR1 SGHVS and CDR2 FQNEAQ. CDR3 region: CASSLARGGSSYEQYF. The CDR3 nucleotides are TGTGCCAGCAGCTTAGCGCGAGGCGGGAGCTCCTACGAGCAGTACTTC. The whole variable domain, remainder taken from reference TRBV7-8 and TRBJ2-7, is GAGVSQSPRYKVAKRGQDVALRCDPISGHVSLFWYQQALGQGPEFLTYFQNEAQLDKSGLPSDRFFAERPEGSVSTLKIQRTQQEDSAVYLCASSLARGGSSYEQYFGPGTRLTVT.

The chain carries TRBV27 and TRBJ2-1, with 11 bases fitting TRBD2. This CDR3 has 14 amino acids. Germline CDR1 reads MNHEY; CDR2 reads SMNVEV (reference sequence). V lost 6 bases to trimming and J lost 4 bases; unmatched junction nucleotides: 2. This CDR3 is CASRGLAEYNEQFF. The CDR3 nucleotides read TGTGCCAGCAGGGGACTAGCGGAGTACAATGAGCAGTTCTTC.

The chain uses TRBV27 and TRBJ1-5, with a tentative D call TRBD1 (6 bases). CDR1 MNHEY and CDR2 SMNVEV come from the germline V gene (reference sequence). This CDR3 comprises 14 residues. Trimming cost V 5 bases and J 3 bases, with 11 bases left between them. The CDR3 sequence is CASSQTGYNQPQHF. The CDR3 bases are TGTGCCAGCAGTCAGACAGGTTACAATCAGCCCCAGCATTTT.

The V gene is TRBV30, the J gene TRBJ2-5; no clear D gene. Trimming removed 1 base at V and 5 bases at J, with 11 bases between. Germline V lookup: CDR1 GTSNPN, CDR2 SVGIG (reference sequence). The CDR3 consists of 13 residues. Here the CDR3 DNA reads TGTGCCTGGAGTGGGTCCGGGTACGAGACCCAGTACTTC. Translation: CAWSGSGYETQYF.

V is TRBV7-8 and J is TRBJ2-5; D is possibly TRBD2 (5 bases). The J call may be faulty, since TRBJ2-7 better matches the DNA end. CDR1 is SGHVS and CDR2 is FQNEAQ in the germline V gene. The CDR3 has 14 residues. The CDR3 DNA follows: TGTGCCAGCAGCTTAAGCGGAACCTCCTACGAGCAGTACTTC. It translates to CASSLSGTSYEQYF.

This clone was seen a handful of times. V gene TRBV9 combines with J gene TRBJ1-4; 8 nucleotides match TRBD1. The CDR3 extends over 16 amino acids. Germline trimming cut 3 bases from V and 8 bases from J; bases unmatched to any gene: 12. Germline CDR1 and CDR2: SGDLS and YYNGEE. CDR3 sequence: CASSAGTGSLGEKLFF. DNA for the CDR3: TGTGCCAGCAGCGCAGGGACAGGTAGCCTTGGGGAAAAACTGTTTTTT.

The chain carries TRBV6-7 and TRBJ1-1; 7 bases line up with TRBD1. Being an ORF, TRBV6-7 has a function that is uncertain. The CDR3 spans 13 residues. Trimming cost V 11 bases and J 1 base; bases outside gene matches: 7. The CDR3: CASVDRRNTEAFF. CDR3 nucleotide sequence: TGTGCCTCCGTGGACAGGCGGAACACTGAAGCTTTCTTT.

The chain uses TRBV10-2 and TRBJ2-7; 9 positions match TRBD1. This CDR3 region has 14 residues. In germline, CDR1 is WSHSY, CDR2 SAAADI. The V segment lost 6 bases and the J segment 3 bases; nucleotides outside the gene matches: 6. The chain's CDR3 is CASRIGQGSYEQYF. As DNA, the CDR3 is TGCGCCAGCAGGATCGGACAGGGGAGCTACGAGCAGTACTTC.

The CDR3 DNA reads TGTGCCAGCTCCCTGGGGACAGGGGGCACAGATACGCAGTATTTT. Encoded protein: CASSLGTGGTDTQYF. V and J are TRBV19 and TRBJ2-3, with 10 bases matching TRBD1. V was pared by 9 bases and J by 1 base, with 7 bases of the junction left unmatched. This CDR3 is built from 15 residues. Germline V gene data show CDR1 as LNHDA and CDR2 as SQIVND (reference sequence).

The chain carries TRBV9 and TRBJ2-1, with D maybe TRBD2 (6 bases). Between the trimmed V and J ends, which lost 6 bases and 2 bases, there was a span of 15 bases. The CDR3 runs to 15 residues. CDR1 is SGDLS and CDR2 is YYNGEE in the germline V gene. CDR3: CASTEGGEPYNEQFF. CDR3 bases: TGTGCCAGCACCGAAGGAGGGGAACCCTACAATGAGCAGTTCTTC.

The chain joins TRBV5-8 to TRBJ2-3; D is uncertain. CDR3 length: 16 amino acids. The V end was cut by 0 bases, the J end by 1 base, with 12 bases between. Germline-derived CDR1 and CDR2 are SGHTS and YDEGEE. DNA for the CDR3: TGTGCCAGCAGCTTGGGACTCGCCGCGGGCACAGATACGCAGTATTTT. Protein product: CASSLGLAAGTDTQYF.

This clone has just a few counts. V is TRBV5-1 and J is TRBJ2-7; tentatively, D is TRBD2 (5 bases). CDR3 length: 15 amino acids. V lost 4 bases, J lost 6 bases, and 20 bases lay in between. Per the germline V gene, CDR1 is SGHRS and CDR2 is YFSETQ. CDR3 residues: CASSRMDPTAGEQYF. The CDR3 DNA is TGCGCCAGCAGCCGAATGGACCCCACGGCGGGCGAGCAGTACTTC.

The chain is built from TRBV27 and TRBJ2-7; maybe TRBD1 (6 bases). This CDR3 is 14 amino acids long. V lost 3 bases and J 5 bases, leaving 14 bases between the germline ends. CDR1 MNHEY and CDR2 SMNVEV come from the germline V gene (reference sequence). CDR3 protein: CASSFSAGVHEQYF. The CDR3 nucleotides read TGTGCCAGCAGTTTTAGTGCAGGGGTCCACGAGCAGTACTTC.

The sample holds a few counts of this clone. The CDR3 here is CASIRAGELFF. CDR3 nucleotide sequence: TGTGCCAGCATACGGGCCGGGGAGCTGTTTTTT. V usage is TRBV2 and J usage is TRBJ2-2; no firm D call. V shed 7 bases and J shed 6 bases, with 6 bases lying between them. The germline CDR1 and CDR2 sequences are SNHLY and FYNNEI. This CDR3 is built from 11 residues. Full variable domain (outside the CDR3, taken from reference TRBV2 and TRBJ2-2): EPEVTQTPSHQVTQMGQEVILRCVPISNHLYFYWYRQILGQKVEFLVSFYNNEISEKSEIFDDQFSVERPDGSNFTLKIRSTKLEDSAMYFCASIRAGELFFGEGSRLTVL.